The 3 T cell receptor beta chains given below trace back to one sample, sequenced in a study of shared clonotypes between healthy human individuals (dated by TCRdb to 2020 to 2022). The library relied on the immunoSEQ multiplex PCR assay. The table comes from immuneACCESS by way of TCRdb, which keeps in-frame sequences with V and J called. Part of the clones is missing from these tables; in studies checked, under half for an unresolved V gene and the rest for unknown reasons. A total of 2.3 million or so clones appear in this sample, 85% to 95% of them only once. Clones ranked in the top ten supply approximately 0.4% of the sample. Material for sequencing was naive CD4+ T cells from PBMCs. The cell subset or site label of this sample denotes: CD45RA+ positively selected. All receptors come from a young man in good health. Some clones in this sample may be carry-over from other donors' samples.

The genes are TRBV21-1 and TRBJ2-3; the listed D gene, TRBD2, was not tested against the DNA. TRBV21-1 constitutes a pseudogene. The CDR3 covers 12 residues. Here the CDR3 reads CAGRGSTDTQYF. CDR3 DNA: TGTGCCGGGAGGGGCAGCACAGATACGCAGTATTTT.

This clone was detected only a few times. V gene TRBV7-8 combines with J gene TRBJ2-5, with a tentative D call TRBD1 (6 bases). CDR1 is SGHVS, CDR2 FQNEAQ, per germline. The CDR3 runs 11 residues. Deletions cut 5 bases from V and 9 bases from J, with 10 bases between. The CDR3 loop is CASSAEGAQYF. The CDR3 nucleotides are TGTGCCAGCAGCGCCGAGGGGGCCCAGTACTTC.

The CDR3 region is CASSLQASGNTGELFF. CDR3 bases: TGCGCCAGCAGCCTCCAGGCTAGCGGTAACACCGGGGAGCTGTTTTTT. This chain connects TRBV4-3 to TRBJ2-2; 7 nucleotides match TRBD2. Germline assignment: CDR1 LGHNA and CDR2 YSLEER. The CDR3 consists of 16 residues. Trimming cost V 4 bases and J 2 bases; bases outside gene matches: 7.